What follows is one TCR beta chain and its context. This record belongs to a study of blood T cell repertoires in COVID-19. Across the whole study: COVID-19 samples from acute and convalescent phases originated in the United States, Italy and Spain. T cells, B-cell-depleted T cells, or PBMCs supplied cDNA or gDNA.

Original handling: Amplification of reference gene primers was used by the study to estimate nucleated cell counts. Libraries were prepared by immunoSEQ multiplex PCR; TCRdb keeps only in-frame clonotypes and omits some of them. The V and J calls and clone size are taken from that table; D and trimming were inferred from the DNA. The sample has about 270,000 clones, around 90% seen once. CDR3 length: 13 amino acids. V lost 5 bases and J 7 bases, leaving 11 bases between the germline ends. Germline V CDR1 and CDR2: SGHAT, FQNNGV. This sequence joins TRBV11-2 and TRBJ2-2; a weak D match, TRBD2 (6 bases). The sequencing sample was made of peripheral blood. The clonotype originates from a man aged 50-59 years with acute or convalescent COVID-19. The CDR3 coding sequence is TGTGCCAGCAGCCCGACTAGGGACGGGGAGCTGTTTTTT. Translated: CASSPTRDGELFF.